The 30 T cell receptor beta chains below come from one sample, sequenced in a study of blood T cells in healthy people across ages. Combining a sample-barcoded 5' primer with a J-beta primer mix, a second PCR ran for about 6 to 12 cycles. TCRdb redid the calling of the 5' RACE reads with MiXCR, one entry per CDR3 protein. The table has fewer than 2,000,000 distinct CDR3 sequences, 30% to 40% seen once. Source material: blood. The origin of the receptors is a human donor in good health.

J is TRBJ1-2 and V is TRBV2; D unclear. The CDR3 has 13 amino acids. The germline V gene has CDR1 SNHLY and CDR2 FYNNEI. The V end was cut by 9 bases, the J end by 0 bases, with 11 bases between. The CDR3 coding sequence is TGTGCCAGATACAGACCCTCTAACTATGGCTACACCTTC. Its protein is CARYRPSNYGYTF.

In its sample, this clonotype was seen a few times. The V gene is TRBV20-1, the J gene TRBJ2-5; 7 positions match TRBD2. This CDR3 spans 13 amino acids. V dropped 5 bases and J dropped 3; count of bases not matched to a gene: 6. The germline gives CDR1 DFQATT, CDR2 SNEGSKA (reference sequence). The CDR3 is CSAGGGEKETQYF. The CDR3 DNA follows: TGCAGTGCTGGGGGGGGGGAGAAAGAGACCCAGTACTTC.

As to this clonotype: At one boundary the junction diverges from the germline segment, which might be a read error. The V and J genes are TRBV5-6 and TRBJ2-1; D tentatively reads TRBD1 or TRBD2 (5 bases each). CDR1 and CDR2 from the germline V gene are SGHDT and YYEEEE. CDR3 size: 16 residues. CDR3 coding DNA: TGTGCCGGCAGCCTAGGGACCGGTGGCTCCTACAATGAGCAGTTCTTC. Its translation is CAGSLGTGGSYNEQFF.

This clonotype showed up just a few times. V and J are TRBV29-1 and TRBJ2-4; D gene unclear. Germline-derived CDR1 and CDR2 are SQVTM and ANQGSEA. This CDR3 has 14 amino acids. V dropped 7 bases and J dropped 0 bases, with 13 bases sitting between them. The CDR3 coding sequence is TGCAGCGCCAAACCCGAGTTAGCCAAAAACATTCAGTACTTC. Its translation is CSAKPELAKNIQYF. Together with reference TRBV29-1 and TRBJ2-4, the CDR3 gives the full variable domain: SAVISQKPSRDICQRGTSLTIQCQVDSQVTMMFWYRQQPGQSLTLIATANQGSEATYESGFVIDKFPISRPNLTFSTLTVSNMSPEDSSIYLCSAKPELAKNIQYFGAGTRLSVL.

This clonotype was seen only a few times. V and J are TRBV20-1 and TRBJ2-7; either TRBD1 or TRBD2 may fit D (6 bases each). The CDR3 extends over 15 amino acids. V shed 0 bases and J shed 1 base, with 13 bases lying between them. From germline, CDR1 is DFQATT and CDR2 SNEGSKA (reference sequence). The CDR3 is CSARDYPGASYEQYF. CDR3 coding DNA: TGCAGTGCTAGAGATTACCCGGGGGCGTCCTACGAGCAGTACTTC.

This clonotype was seen only a few times. The rearrangement uses TRBV7-2 and TRBJ1-6, with 7 positions matching TRBD1. The V gene's germline CDR1 is SGHTA and CDR2 FQGNSA. With 5 bases clipped from V and 0 bases from J, the junction kept 10 bases outside the gene matches. The CDR3 is made up of 18 amino acids. As DNA, the CDR3 is TGTGCCAGCAGCGCGCTTCCGGGACAGAGCTCCTATAATTCACCCCTCCACTTT. Translation gives CASSALPGQSSYNSPLHF.

This clonotype came up many times. This chain uses TRBV29-1 with TRBJ2-3, with D uncertain. Trimming took 4 bases from V and 2 from J, leaving 4 bases between them. Germline loops: CDR1 SQVTM, CDR2 ANQGSEA. The CDR3 runs to 11 residues. The CDR3 DNA is TGCAGCGTTGCTATCACAGATACGCAGTATTTT. Protein product: CSVAITDTQYF.

The CDR3 DNA is TGTGCCAGCAGCTTAACCGGGGGGGCGCACGAGCAGTACTTC. This encodes CASSLTGGAHEQYF. The chain recombines TRBV7-2 with TRBJ2-7, with 8 bases that match TRBD2. Germline CDR1 SGHTA, CDR2 FQGNSA. J lost 5 bases, V lost 2 bases, and 5 bases had no gene match. This CDR3 contains 14 residues. The complete variable domain, with remaining parts taken from reference TRBV7-2 and TRBJ2-7, reads GAGVSQSPSNKVTEKGKDVELRCDPISGHTALYWYRQSLGQGLEFLIYFQGNSAPDKSGLPSDRFSAERTGGSVSTLTIQRTQQEDSAVYLCASSLTGGAHEQYFGPGTRLTVT.

This clonotype has at least ten counts. The rearrangement links TRBV15 to TRBJ2-1; maybe TRBD2 (5 bases). From germline, CDR1 is LNHNV and CDR2 YYDKDF (reference sequence). The CDR3 length is 14 residues. Trimming stripped 5 bases from V and 3 bases from J, with 11 bases between. The CDR3 nucleotides are TGTGCCACCAGCGCAAGAACTAGCTACAATGAGCAGTTCTTC. It is translated as CATSARTSYNEQFF.

The V and J genes are TRBV29-1 and TRBJ1-2, with 7 bases matching TRBD1. Per the germline V gene, CDR1 is SQVTM and CDR2 is ANQGSEA. J was trimmed by 8 bases and V by 7 bases; bases with no gene match: 10. CDR3 size: 12 residues. The CDR3, as DNA: TGCAGCGCTGATCCGGCAGGGGGAGGCTACACCTTC. Amino acid sequence: CSADPAGGGYTF.

V usage is TRBV4-3 and J usage is TRBJ2-1, with D unclear. Germline CDR1 and CDR2: LGHNA and YSLEER. The CDR3 runs to 13 residues. The germline V and J ends were trimmed by 1 base and 12 bases, with 13 bases remaining between them. CDR3 DNA sequence: TGCGCCAGCAGCCAAGGAAACATCAGGCCGCAGTTCTTC. Protein product: CASSQGNIRPQFF.

Comment on this clonotype: This CDR3 fails to terminate in the conserved phenylalanine or tryptophan, so it likely reflects a read error. This chain connects TRBV14 to TRBJ2-3, with a possible D match to TRBD1 (5 bases). V shed 4 bases and J shed 3 bases, with 17 bases lying between them. The CDR3 runs to 16 residues. CDR1 is SGHDN and CDR2 is FVKESK in the germline V gene. The CDR3 bases are TGTGCCAGCAGCCCAATGACAGTGATCTCGACAGATACGCAGTATTAT. Its protein is CASSPMTVISTDTQYY.

This chain links TRBV20-1 with TRBJ2-3; TRBD2 agrees at 9 bases. The V gene end was trimmed by 3 bases and the J gene end by 3 bases; junction bases not matched to a gene: 10. Germline V gene lookup returns CDR1 DFQATT and CDR2 SNEGSKA (reference sequence). This CDR3 region has 16 residues. Here the CDR3 reads CSARDNFAGGTDTQYF. In DNA, the CDR3 is TGCAGTGCTAGGGACAATTTCGCGGGGGGGACAGATACGCAGTATTTT.

This clonotype occurred a few times. For the CDR3, the DNA is TGTGCCAGCAGTCCAACAGCGATGAACACTGAAGCTTTCTTT. Protein: CASSPTAMNTEAFF. The chain has TRBV12-3 or TRBV12-4 and TRBJ1-1; D unclear. The CDR3 runs 14 residues. Trimming removed 5 bases at V and 0 bases at J, with 10 bases between.

This clonotype was seen only a few times. The chain combines TRBV7-2 with TRBJ2-7; TRBD2 matches at 8 bases. V was pared by 3 bases and J by 7 bases, with 2 bases of the junction left unmatched. The CDR3 loop spans 12 amino acids. Germline lookup yields CDR1 SGHTA and CDR2 FQGNSA. The DNA for the CDR3 is TGTGCCAGCAGCTTCACTAGCGGTGAGCAGTACTTC. Its translation: CASSFTSGEQYF. Full variable domain (outside the CDR3, taken from reference TRBV7-2 and TRBJ2-7): GAGVSQSPSNKVTEKGKDVELRCDPISGHTALYWYRQSLGQGLEFLIYFQGNSAPDKSGLPSDRFSAERTGGSVSTLTIQRTQQEDSAVYLCASSFTSGEQYFGPGTRLTVT.

In its sample, this clonotype was seen a few times. A much more abundant neighbour one base away suggests this may be a read error. The chain has TRBV24-1 and TRBJ2-1; 9 nucleotides agree with TRBD2. Gene TRBJ2-7 matches the end of the DNA better, so the J call may be wrong. Germline V CDR1 and CDR2: KGHDR, SFDVKD. This CDR3 region has 16 residues. CDR3 DNA: TGTGCCACCAGTGACCTTAGCGGGGGCGCCTACAATGAGCAGTACTTC. This translates into CATSDLSGGAYNEQYF.

A few counts support this clonotype. The chain combines TRBV5-1 with TRBJ1-2; no reliable D call. Per germline, CDR1 SGHRS and CDR2 YFSETQ. The CDR3 runs 15 residues. V lost 5 bases and J 2 bases, leaving 16 bases between the germline ends. CDR3 coding DNA: TGCGCCAGCAGTTTCGGCGGGGTGACGAACTATGGCTACACCTTC. Its translation is CASSFGGVTNYGYTF.

The chain links TRBV20-1 to TRBJ1-5; a weak D match, TRBD1 (6 bases). V shed 3 bases and J shed 7 bases, with 10 bases lying between them. Germline V gene sequence: CDR1 DFQATT, CDR2 SNEGSKA (reference sequence). The CDR3 contains 12 residues. DNA of the CDR3: TGCAGTGCTAGGCCAGGGGAACAGCCCCAGCATTTT. Translating it yields CSARPGEQPQHF.

The CDR3 DNA follows: TGTGCCAGCAGCTTACTCCTGGGACGGACAAAAGAGACCCAGTACTTC. It specifies CASSLLLGRTKETQYF. This chain uses TRBV7-2 with TRBJ2-5; D could derive from TRBD1 or TRBD2 (5 bases each). The V gene's germline CDR1 is SGHTA and CDR2 FQGNSA. Trimming shortened V by 2 bases and J by 3 bases, and 16 bases separated the two germline ends. The CDR3 spans 16 residues. The entire variable domain, with the rest obtained from reference TRBV7-2 and TRBJ2-5, is as follows: GAGVSQSPSNKVTEKGKDVELRCDPISGHTALYWYRQSLGQGLEFLIYFQGNSAPDKSGLPSDRFSAERTGGSVSTLTIQRTQQEDSAVYLCASSLLLGRTKETQYFGPGTRLLVL.

The rearrangement uses TRBV5-1 and TRBJ2-3, with 7 bases matching TRBD1. There are 16 residues in the CDR3. Trimming took 1 base from V and 2 from J; bases not matched to a gene: 7. CDR1 is SGHRS and CDR2 is YFSETQ in the germline V gene. In DNA, the CDR3 is TGCGCCAGCAGCTTGACCGGGACAGACTACACAGATACGCAGTATTTT. This encodes CASSLTGTDYTDTQYF. Variable domain in full (rest from reference TRBV5-1 and TRBJ2-3): KAGVTQTPRYLIKTRGQQVTLSCSPISGHRSVSWYQQTPGQGLQFLFEYFSETQRNKGNFPGRFSGRQFSNSRSEMNVSTLELGDSALYLCASSLTGTDYTDTQYFGPGTRLTVL.

The chain is built from TRBV20-1 and TRBJ1-1; D unclear. V gave up 5 bases and J gave up 6 bases, with 22 bases separating them. This CDR3 has 15 residues. Germline V gives CDR1 DFQATT, CDR2 SNEGSKA (reference sequence). The CDR3 nucleotides read TGCAGTGCTCCTGTCGCCCGTCCCACTAGGGCTGAAGCTTTCTTT. It codes for CSAPVARPTRAEAFF.

In this sample, this clonotype turned up a few times. The chain uses TRBV29-1 and TRBJ2-7, with 9 positions matching TRBD1. CDR1 and CDR2 from the germline V gene are SQVTM and ANQGSEA. This CDR3 region has 14 residues. V shed 3 bases and J 3 bases; nucleotides not matched to a gene: 6. The chain's CDR3 is CSVDLGQGDYEQYF. Written as DNA, the CDR3 is TGCAGCGTTGATTTGGGACAGGGTGACTACGAGCAGTACTTC.

This clonotype was seen just once. V usage is TRBV9 and J usage is TRBJ1-1, with D unclear. Trimming shortened V by 1 base and J by 4 bases, and 8 bases separated the two germline ends. This CDR3 comprises 13 residues. Germline V gene sequence: CDR1 SGDLS, CDR2 YYNGEE. Here the CDR3 DNA reads TGTGCCAGCAGCGTATCTCCCGGCACTGAAGCTTTCTTT. Encoded protein: CASSVSPGTEAFF.

This clonotype appeared a few times. J is TRBJ2-1 and V is TRBV27; D may match TRBD1 or TRBD2 (5 bases each). CDR1 MNHEY and CDR2 SMNVEV come from the germline V gene (reference sequence). The CDR3 length is 15 residues. V was clipped by 4 bases and J by 7 bases, with 17 bases between them. CDR3 sequence reads: CASSSRDPRWNEQFF. CDR3 in DNA: TGTGCCAGCAGTTCCCGGGACCCCCGCTGGAATGAGCAGTTCTTC.

V gene TRBV7-2 combines with J gene TRBJ2-3; D gene ambiguous. V dropped 5 bases and J dropped 4 bases, with 16 bases sitting between them. This CDR3 spans 15 amino acids. Germline loops: CDR1 SGHTA, CDR2 FQGNSA. The CDR3 sequence is CASSLRSGGPDTQYF. As DNA, the CDR3 is TGTGCCAGCAGCCTCCGAAGTGGCGGCCCAGATACGCAGTATTTT. The full variable domain, its missing parts supplied by reference TRBV7-2 and TRBJ2-3, is GAGVSQSPSNKVTEKGKDVELRCDPISGHTALYWYRQSLGQGLEFLIYFQGNSAPDKSGLPSDRFSAERTGGSVSTLTIQRTQQEDSAVYLCASSLRSGGPDTQYFGPGTRLTVL.

This clonotype showed up just a few times. The J gene is TRBJ2-7, the V gene TRBV5-1; D is perhaps TRBD1 (6 bases). V was cut by 4 bases and J by 2 bases, with 16 bases left in between. Looked up from germline, CDR1 is SGHRS and CDR2 is YFSETQ. The length of the CDR3 is 15 residues. In DNA, the CDR3 is TGCGCCAGCAGCCAGAAGACAGGACCCGCCTACGAGCAGTACTTC. This codes for CASSQKTGPAYEQYF. Complete variable domain (other parts from reference TRBV5-1 and TRBJ2-7): KAGVTQTPRYLIKTRGQQVTLSCSPISGHRSVSWYQQTPGQGLQFLFEYFSETQRNKGNFPGRFSGRQFSNSRSEMNVSTLELGDSALYLCASSQKTGPAYEQYFGPGTRLTVT.

This clonotype was observed a handful of times. The chain is built from TRBV3-1 and TRBJ2-7; D is possibly TRBD1 (6 bases). With 3 bases removed from V and 2 bases from J, the gap between germline ends came to 17 bases. Germline CDR1 LGHDT, CDR2 YNNKEL (reference sequence). CDR3 length: 16 residues. This chain's CDR3 is CASSHQEWGRPYEQYF. CDR3 in DNA: TGTGCCAGCAGCCACCAAGAGTGGGGGCGACCCTACGAGCAGTACTTC.

This chain joins TRBV7-8 and TRBJ1-5, with a weak D call TRBD1 (5 bases). The V end lost 11 bases, the J end lost 3 bases, and 23 bases lay between the germline ends. The length of the CDR3 is 16 residues. Germline V CDR1 and CDR2: SGHVS, FQNEAQ. CDR3 DNA sequence: TGTGCCGGCACCTCGTTAGGAGGGACCCTCAATCAGCCCCAGCATTTT. This gives the protein CAGTSLGGTLNQPQHF.

V gene TRBV5-1 combines with J gene TRBJ2-7; possible D gene TRBD1, 6 bases. Between the trimmed V and J ends, which lost 3 bases and 0 bases, there was a span of 13 bases. Germline CDR1 SGHRS, CDR2 YFSETQ. This CDR3 contains 15 residues. This chain's CDR3 is CASSSGLGGSYEQYF. The CDR3 DNA reads as TGCGCCAGCAGCTCAGGATTAGGGGGCTCCTACGAGCAGTACTTC.

This clonotype was counted a few times. V is TRBV3-1 and J is TRBJ2-1, with TRBD1 identical over 7 bases. Germline assignment: CDR1 LGHDT and CDR2 YNNKEL (reference sequence). V trimming: 5 bases; J trimming: 11 bases; junction bases outside the gene matches: 6. The CDR3 length is 12 residues. The CDR3 loop reads CASSSRQGKQFF. The CDR3 coding sequence is TGTGCCAGCAGCTCACGACAGGGTAAGCAGTTCTTC.